The 27 T cell receptor beta chains in this list originate from one sample, sequenced in a study of T cell responses to AZD1222 COVID-19 vaccine. Clones were sequenced by immunoSEQ multiplex PCR, and TCRdb holds only the in-frame ones, with some missing. The data show 150,000 or so clones, more than 85% seen once. This sample comprised peripheral blood, obtained on day 0 of MenACWY control vaccination. The receptors were sampled from an adult in good health.

The chain joins TRBV6-5 to TRBJ1-5, with D maybe TRBD1 (5 bases). Trimming took off 0 bases at V and 7 bases at J, with 7 bases between the two ends. The CDR3 is made up of 13 amino acids. Germline V lookup: CDR1 MNHEY, CDR2 SVGAGI. The CDR3 here is CASSYSEGQPQHF. CDR3 DNA sequence: TGTGCCAGCAGTTACTCAGAGGGGCAGCCCCAGCATTTT.

The chain has TRBV19 and TRBJ1-1; TRBD1 is a possible D gene (5 bases). In germline, CDR1 is LNHDA, CDR2 SQIVND (reference sequence). The CDR3 runs to 13 residues. Deletions cut 10 bases from V and 5 bases from J, with 17 bases between. CDR3: CATCLSGGTEAFF. DNA for the CDR3: TGTGCCACTTGTCTCTCGGGGGGAACTGAAGCTTTCTTT.

V and J are TRBV28 and TRBJ1-2; D is possibly TRBD1 (6 bases). The CDR3 runs 15 residues. The V and J ends lost 7 bases and 8 bases respectively, with 23 bases between them. Germline CDR1 reads MDHEN; CDR2 reads SYDVKM. The CDR3 sequence: CASTSGGGGGAGYTF. The CDR3 nucleotides are TGTGCCAGCACATCCGGCGGGGGAGGGGGTGCAGGCTACACCTTC.

The chain recombines TRBV27 with TRBJ2-7; no reliable D call. Germline V CDR1 and CDR2: MNHEY, SMNVEV (reference sequence). CDR3 length: 12 amino acids. Trimming removed 5 bases at V and 3 bases at J, with 8 bases between. CDR3 coding DNA: TGTGCCAGCAGTGCCGCCGGCTACGAGCAGTACTTC. Amino acid sequence: CASSAAGYEQYF.

The chain employs TRBV3-1 (or the pseudogene TRBV3-2) and TRBJ2-5; weak D call: TRBD2 (6 bases). V lost 4 bases and J lost 5, with 17 bases in between. The CDR3 covers 15 residues. The V gene's germline CDR1 is LGHDT and CDR2 YNNKEL (reference sequence). The CDR3 DNA reads TGTGCCAGCAGCCCGTCAGCGGTTGGGAGGGAGACCCAGTACTTC. It codes for CASSPSAVGRETQYF.

This chain uses TRBV5-1 with TRBJ2-1; the match to TRBD2 covers 9 bases. This CDR3 spans 18 amino acids. Germline trimming cut 0 bases from V and 0 bases from J; bases unmatched to any gene: 7. Germline V gene data show CDR1 as SGHRS and CDR2 as YFSETQ. The CDR3 protein is CASSLALTSGRSYNEQFF. In DNA form, the CDR3 reads TGCGCCAGCAGCTTGGCGTTGACTAGCGGCCGCTCCTACAATGAGCAGTTCTTC.

This clone has a single count. V usage is TRBV15 and J usage is TRBJ2-5; D is unresolved. The CDR3 runs 15 residues. Trimming cost V 3 bases and J 3 bases, with 14 bases left between them. Germline V gene lookup returns CDR1 LNHNV and CDR2 YYDKDF (reference sequence). In nucleotides, the CDR3 is TGTGCCACCAGCAGGAGTCTTAGTTGGGAAGAGACCCAGTACTTC. Residues: CATSRSLSWEETQYF.

The V and J genes are TRBV5-1 and TRBJ2-3; D perhaps matches TRBD1 (6 bases). The CDR3 has 15 amino acids. Germline V lookup: CDR1 SGHRS, CDR2 YFSETQ. Trimming cost V 4 bases and J 4 bases, with 16 bases left between them. CDR3 sequence (DNA): TGCGCCAGCAGCGTCCAGGGGATAGGCGCAGATACGCAGTATTTT. Its translation is CASSVQGIGADTQYF. The full variable domain, rest sourced from reference TRBV5-1 and TRBJ2-3, is KAGVTQTPRYLIKTRGQQVTLSCSPISGHRSVSWYQQTPGQGLQFLFEYFSETQRNKGNFPGRFSGRQFSNSRSEMNVSTLELGDSALYLCASSVQGIGADTQYFGPGTRLTVL.

The chain has TRBV4-1 and TRBJ1-1, with 8 nucleotides matching TRBD1. The V and J ends lost 1 base and 3 bases, in that order; junction bases with no gene match: 7. Looked up from germline, CDR1 is MGHRA and CDR2 is YSYEKL. This CDR3 comprises 16 residues. For the CDR3, the DNA is TGCGCCAGCAGCCAAGCGACAGGGGCTGGGGACACTGAAGCTTTCTTT. It translates to CASSQATGAGDTEAFF.

The CDR3 here is CASSLAGATNEKLFF. The CDR3 bases are TGTGCCAGCTCGCTAGCCGGGGCGACTAATGAAAAACTGTTTTTT. This chain connects TRBV18 to TRBJ1-4; tentatively, D is TRBD1 (5 bases). V lost 6 bases and J lost 2, with 13 bases in between. CDR1 is KGHSH and CDR2 is LQKENI in the germline V gene. The CDR3 runs to 15 residues.

The CDR3 region is CASSDKGQGYGYTF. CDR3 DNA: TGTGCCAGCAGTGATAAGGGACAGGGGTATGGCTACACCTTC. The chain joins TRBV25-1 to TRBJ1-2, with TRBD1 matching 10 bases. Germline V gene lookup returns CDR1 MGHDK and CDR2 SYGVNS. The CDR3 is 14 amino acids. Trimming cost V 3 bases and J 5 bases; bases outside gene matches: 3.

This chain connects TRBV7-2 to TRBJ1-2; 7 positions match TRBD1. V shed 5 bases and J 8 bases; nucleotides not matched to a gene: 8. The CDR3 length is 13 residues. The germline CDR1 and CDR2 sequences are SGHTA and FQGNSA. In DNA form, the CDR3 reads TGTGCCAGCAGCCTAGACAGGGTATCAGGCTACACCTTC. This codes for CASSLDRVSGYTF. Filled out from reference TRBV7-2 and TRBJ1-2, the complete variable domain reads GAGVSQSPSNKVTEKGKDVELRCDPISGHTALYWYRQSLGQGLEFLIYFQGNSAPDKSGLPSDRFSAERTGGSVSTLTIQRTQQEDSAVYLCASSLDRVSGYTFGSGTRLTVV.

Here the CDR3 reads CASSLQRGRNTGELFF. DNA of the CDR3: TGTGCCAGCAGTTTGCAACGAGGGAGGAACACCGGGGAGCTGTTTTTT. The chain carries TRBV27 and TRBJ2-2; TRBD2 is a possible D gene (5 bases). Germline CDR1 MNHEY, CDR2 SMNVEV (reference sequence). With 3 bases removed from V and 1 base from J, the gap between germline ends came to 12 bases. CDR3 size: 16 residues.

V and J are TRBV6-1 and TRBJ1-5; TRBD1 aligns across 8 bases. The CDR3 totals 15 residues. The germline CDR1 and CDR2 sequences are MNHNS and SASEGT. V trimming: 3 bases; J trimming: 5 bases; junction bases outside the gene matches: 6. CDR3: CASSDRQGLDQPQHF. In nucleotides, the CDR3 is TGTGCCAGCAGTGATCGACAGGGGTTGGATCAGCCCCAGCATTTT.

As to this clone: The same CDR3 is also encoded by other DNA sequences in this sample. The V gene is TRBV24-1, the J gene TRBJ1-5, with D unresolved. Between the trimmed V and J ends, which lost 1 base and 4 bases, there was a span of 4 bases. This CDR3 is 13 amino acids long. Germline V gene sequence: CDR1 KGHDR, CDR2 SFDVKD. CDR3 sequence: CATSDLGNQPQHF. Here the CDR3 DNA reads TGTGCCACCAGTGATTTAGGGAATCAGCCCCAGCATTTT.

The rearrangement joins TRBV9 to TRBJ1-1; TRBD1 is a possible D gene (5 bases). Between the trimmed V and J ends, which lost 4 bases and 10 bases, there was a span of 17 bases. The germline V gene has CDR1 SGDLS and CDR2 YYNGEE. This CDR3 has 13 residues. The CDR3 sequence: CASSPVGGSAAFF. The CDR3, as DNA: TGTGCCAGCAGCCCAGTGGGGGGGAGTGCAGCTTTCTTT. Full variable domain (remainder filled in from reference TRBV9 and TRBJ1-1): DSGVTQTPKHLITATGQRVTLRCSPRSGDLSVYWYQQSLDQGLQFLIQYYNGEERAKGNILERFSAQQFPDLHSELNLSSLELGDSALYFCASSPVGGSAAFFGQGTRLTVV.

A single count supports this clone. The rearrangement joins TRBV7-9 to TRBJ1-6; the match to TRBD1 covers 8 bases. The trim removed 3 bases at V and 8 bases at J, leaving 6 bases unmatched. The germline V gene has CDR1 SEHNR and CDR2 FQNEAQ (reference sequence). The CDR3 runs 15 residues. The CDR3 coding sequence is TGTGCCAGCAGCTTTGGGGCAGGGGGCGATTCACCCCTCCACTTT. Its translation: CASSFGAGGDSPLHF. The full variable domain, completed using reference TRBV7-9 and TRBJ1-6, is DTGVSQNPRHKITKRGQNVTFRCDPISEHNRLYWYRQTLGQGPEFLTYFQNEAQLEKSRLLSDRFSAERPKGSFSTLEIQRTEQGDSAMYLCASSFGAGGDSPLHFGNGTRLTVT.

The chain links TRBV30 to TRBJ2-2, with D unresolved. Trimming left V 4 bases short and J 4 bases short, with 7 bases between. This CDR3 has 12 amino acids. Per the germline V gene, CDR1 is GTSNPN and CDR2 is SVGIG (reference sequence). The chain's CDR3 is CAWISVTGELFF. CDR3 coding DNA: TGTGCCTGGATTTCGGTCACCGGGGAGCTGTTTTTT.

The V call is TRBV27, the J call TRBJ2-5, with 9 bases matching TRBD2. The germline gives CDR1 MNHEY, CDR2 SMNVEV (reference sequence). This CDR3 comprises 16 residues. V shed 5 bases and J 7 bases; nucleotides not matched to a gene: 14. CDR3 coding DNA: TGTGCCAGCAGTCCTCGGGGTAGCGGGGGTAAAGGGACCCAGTACTTC. It encodes CASSPRGSGGKGTQYF.

Details on this clone: An end of the junction does not agree with germline; a read error may underlie this. This chain connects TRBV6-2 or TRBV6-3 to TRBJ2-3; 14 positions match TRBD2. The germline CDR1 and CDR2 sequences are MNHEY and SVGEGT. The CDR3 is 14 amino acids. CDR3 sequence (DNA): TGTGCCAGCAGTTACTCGGAGACTAGCGGGGGGGCCCAGTTT. This sequence encodes CASSYSETSGGAQF.

The V and J genes are TRBV28 and TRBJ1-4; D is unresolved. The CDR3 totals 13 residues. The germline V gene has CDR1 MDHEN and CDR2 SYDVKM. V lost 4 bases, J lost 4 bases, and 7 bases lay in between. The CDR3 nucleotides are TGTGCCAGCAGTTACAGAGTTAATGAAAAACTGTTTTTT. It translates to CASSYRVNEKLFF.

The rearrangement uses TRBV12-3 or TRBV12-4 and TRBJ1-4; the D is unclear. Trimming left V 6 bases short and J 0 bases short, with 5 bases between. This CDR3 region has 13 residues. In DNA, the CDR3 is TGTGCCAGCAGGGGAACAACTAATGAAAAACTGTTTTTT. Its translation: CASRGTTNEKLFF.

The chain joins TRBV5-8 to TRBJ1-2, with D tentatively TRBD1 (6 bases). The germline V and J ends were trimmed by 9 bases and 7 bases, with 28 bases remaining between them. Per the germline V gene, CDR1 is SGHTS and CDR2 is YDEGEE. This CDR3 has 16 amino acids. The CDR3: CANLPQGRGRVRGYTF. CDR3 DNA sequence: TGTGCCAACCTCCCACAGGGCAGGGGTCGCGTGCGTGGCTACACCTTC.

V is TRBV15 and J is TRBJ2-5, with unresolved D. The germline gives CDR1 LNHNV, CDR2 YYDKDF (reference sequence). The V gene lost 5 bases and the J gene lost 6 bases, with 13 bases spanning the gap. This CDR3 contains 13 residues. The CDR3 DNA reads TGTGCCACCAGCCAGAGAGGTTCAAAGACCCAGTACTTC. Translated: CATSQRGSKTQYF.

This clone has a single count. The chain combines TRBV5-4 with TRBJ1-2; 8 positions agree with TRBD1. Germline trimming cut 3 bases from V and 8 bases from J; bases unmatched to any gene: 12. Germline V CDR1 and CDR2: SGHNT, YYREEE (reference sequence). This CDR3 contains 15 residues. DNA of the CDR3: TGTGCCAGCAGCTGGGCGTTGTCAGGGGGCGACGGCTACACCTTC. Its translation: CASSWALSGGDGYTF.

The J gene is TRBJ1-3, the V gene TRBV7-9, with D maybe TRBD1 (6 bases). CDR1 and CDR2 from the germline V gene are SEHNR and FQNEAQ (reference sequence). V was shortened by 3 bases and J by 0 bases, with 9 bases between the two germline ends. The CDR3 sequence is 15 residues long. The CDR3 DNA sequence: TGTGCCAGCAGCTTTCAGGGGAACTCTGGAAACACCATATATTTT. It encodes CASSFQGNSGNTIYF. The full variable domain, its missing parts supplied by reference TRBV7-9 and TRBJ1-3, is DTGVSQNPRHKITKRGQNVTFRCDPISEHNRLYWYRQTLGQGPEFLTYFQNEAQLEKSRLLSDRFSAERPKGSFSTLEIQRTEQGDSAMYLCASSFQGNSGNTIYFGEGSWLTVV.

V and J are TRBV5-8 and TRBJ2-1; 13 nucleotides agree with TRBD2. This CDR3 contains 19 residues. The ends lost 0 bases at V and 4 bases at J; junction bases unmatched: 10. Germline V gene lookup returns CDR1 SGHTS and CDR2 YDEGEE. As DNA, the CDR3 is TGTGCCAGCAGCTTGGTTCCGGGACTAGCGGGACTGAAGTACAATGAGCAGTTCTTC. Amino acids: CASSLVPGLAGLKYNEQFF.